Given below is one TCR beta chain in context. Distinct nucleotide sequences in the sample also encode this CDR3. This sample was included in a study of blood T cell repertoires in COVID-19. The overall study: PBMCs, B-cell-depleted T cells, or T cells provided the cDNA or gDNA that made up the material.

In the original processing: For nucleated cells, counts were estimated from reference gene primer amplification. Sequencing was performed with immunoSEQ multiplex PCR; in TCRdb, only in-frame clones are kept and a portion is missing. That table gives V, J and clone size, and the DNA gave D and trimming. The table includes under 300,000 clones, around 90% detected once. Germline lookup yields CDR1 SGDLS and CDR2 YYNGEE. The CDR3 loop spans 14 amino acids. J lost 2 bases, V lost 4 bases, and 5 bases had no gene match. The chain recombines TRBV9 with TRBJ2-7; 8 bases fit TRBD1. Input material: peripheral blood. This TCR was sampled from a man between 45 and 60 years old with acute or convalescent COVID-19. CDR3 in amino acids: CASSPRTGTYEQYF. DNA for the CDR3: TGTGCCAGCAGCCCGCGGACAGGGACCTACGAGCAGTACTTC.